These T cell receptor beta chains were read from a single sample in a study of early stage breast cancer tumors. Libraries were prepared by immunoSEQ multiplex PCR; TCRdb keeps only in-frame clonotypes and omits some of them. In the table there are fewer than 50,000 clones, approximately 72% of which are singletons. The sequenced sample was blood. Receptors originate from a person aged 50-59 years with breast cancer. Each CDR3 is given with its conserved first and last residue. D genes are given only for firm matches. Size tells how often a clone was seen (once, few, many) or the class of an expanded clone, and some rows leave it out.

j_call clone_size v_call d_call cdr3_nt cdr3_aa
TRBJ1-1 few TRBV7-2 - TGTGCCAGCTGCCGTTTGCCAGGGAACACTGAAGCTTTCTTT CASCRLPGNTEAFF
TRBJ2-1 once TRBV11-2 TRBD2 TGTGCCAGCAGCTTAGAGTGGGCACTAGCGACATCCTACAATGAGCAGTTCTTC CASSLEWALATSYNEQFF
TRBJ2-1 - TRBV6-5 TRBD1 TGTGCCAGCAGTCAAGATGGACAGGCCATAAATGAGCAGTTCTTC CASSQDGQAINEQFF
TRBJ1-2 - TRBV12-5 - TGTGCTAGTGGTTTGGTACTAGGTCACTCTCCCTATGGCTACACCTTC CASGLVLGHSPYGYTF
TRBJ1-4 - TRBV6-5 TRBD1 TGTGCCAGCAGAAAGACAGGGGGGAATGAAAAACTGTTTTTT CASRKTGGNEKLFF
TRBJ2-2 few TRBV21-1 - TGTGCCAGCAGCAAAAAGGCTTTAGGGACTAGCAGAACGAACACCGGGGAGCTGTTTTTT CASSKKALGTSRTNTGELFF
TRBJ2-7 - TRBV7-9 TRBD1 TGTGCCAGCAGCGAAGGGGCGACAGGGTTACTCTACGAGCAGTACTTC CASSEGATGLLYEQYF
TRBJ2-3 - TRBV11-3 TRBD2 TGTGCCAGCAGCTTAGCTCCGGGACTAGCGGGAGAGGATACGCAGTATTTT CASSLAPGLAGEDTQYF
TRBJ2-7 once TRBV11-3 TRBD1 TGTGCCAGCAGCTCTAGAGGGGGACAGGTAGTCTCCTACGAGCAGTACTTC CASSSRGGQVVSYEQYF
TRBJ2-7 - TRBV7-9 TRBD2 TGTGCCAGCAGCTTAGCTGCTAGCGGGAGTTCCTACGAGCAGTACTTC CASSLAASGSSYEQYF
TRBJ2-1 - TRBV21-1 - TGTGCCAGCAGCAAATCGTTCCTAGCGCTCTTTGAGCAGTTCTTC CASSKSFLALFEQFF
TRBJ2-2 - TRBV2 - TGTGCCAGCAAGGGGACTGGATACACCGGGGAGCTGTTTTTT CASKGTGYTGELFF
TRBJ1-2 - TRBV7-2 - TGTGCCAGCAGCTTAGGCGGCGTTAACTATGGCTACACCTTC CASSLGGVNYGYTF
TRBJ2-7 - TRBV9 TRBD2 TGTGCCAGCAGCGATGGAGTAGCCGCCGAAACTTCCACTAGCGGGGGAACCTACGAGCAGTACTTC CASSDGVAAETSTSGGTYEQYF
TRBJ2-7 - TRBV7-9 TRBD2 TGTGCCAGCAGCTTAAGAGGCGGGGGACTGTACGAGCAGTACTTC CASSLRGGGLYEQYF
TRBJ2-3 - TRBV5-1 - TGCGCCAGCAGCGACGACGTACTACTAGCTTCCACAGATACGCAGTATTTT CASSDDVLLASTDTQYF
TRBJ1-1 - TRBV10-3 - TGTGCCATCAGTGAGCGGGGATCGATGAACACTGAAGCTTTCTTT CAISERGSMNTEAFF
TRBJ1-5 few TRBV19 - TGTGCCAGTAGTATCGGAACAGGGTTTAATCAGCCCCAGCATTTT CASSIGTGFNQPQHF
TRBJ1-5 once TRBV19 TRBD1 TGTGCCAGTAGTATCGGGACAGGGGGCAATCAGCCCCAGCATTTT CASSIGTGGNQPQHF
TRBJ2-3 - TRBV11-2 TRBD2 TGTGCCAGCAGCGCCCGACTCTCTAGCGGGGGAGGAGATACGCAGTATTTT CASSARLSSGGGDTQYF
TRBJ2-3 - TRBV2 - TGTGCCAGCGGCGGGGCCACTAGCACAGATACGCAGTATTTT CASGGATSTDTQYF
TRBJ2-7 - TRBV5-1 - TGCGCCAGCAGCTTGGCTGCTGCGTCCTACGAGCAGTACTTC CASSLAAASYEQYF
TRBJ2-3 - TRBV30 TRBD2 TGTGCCTGGAGTGTAGGGCTAGCGGGGGGCACAGATACGCAGTATTTT CAWSVGLAGGTDTQYF
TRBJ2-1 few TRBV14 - TGTGCCAGCAGCCCCTACAGTCTCAATGAGCAGTTCTTC CASSPYSLNEQFF
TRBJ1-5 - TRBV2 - TGTGCCAGCAGGACTGGTTCCGGCAGGCCCCAGCATTTT CASRTGSGRPQHF
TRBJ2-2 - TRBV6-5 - TGTGCCAGCAACGCTGAGGCTAACACCGGGGAGCTGTTTTTT CASNAEANTGELFF
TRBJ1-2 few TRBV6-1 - TGTGCCAGCAGTGAATCGGGCAGGGATGGCTACACCTTC CASSESGRDGYTF
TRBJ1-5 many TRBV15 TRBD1 TGTGCCACCAGCAGAGATCGACAGGGTGGGAATCAGCCCCAGCATTTT CATSRDRQGGNQPQHF
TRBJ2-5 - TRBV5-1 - TGCGCCAGCAGCTTTTTGCCCACTGGGACTTTTCAAGAGACCCAGTACTTC CASSFLPTGTFQETQYF
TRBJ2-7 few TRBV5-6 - TGTGCCAGCAGCTTGGCTTACGAGCAGTACTTC CASSLAYEQYF
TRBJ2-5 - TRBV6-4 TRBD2 TGTGCCAGCAGTAAAGGGAAGCGGGAGGGCCAGGAGACCCAGTACTTC CASSKGKREGQETQYF
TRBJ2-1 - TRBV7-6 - TGTGCCAGCAGCCCCGGGGGCAATGAGCAGTTCTTC CASSPGGNEQFF
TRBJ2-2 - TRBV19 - TGTGCCAGTAGTATACGGGTCCAGGGGCCCGGGAACACCGGGGAGCTGTTTTTT CASSIRVQGPGNTGELFF
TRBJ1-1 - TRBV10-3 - TGTGCCATCAGTCGGACTGGGAACACTGAAGCTTTCTTT CAISRTGNTEAFF
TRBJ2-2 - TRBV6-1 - TGTGCCAGCAGTGAAATGGGGCAGAGGAACACCGGGGAGCTGTTTTTT CASSEMGQRNTGELFF
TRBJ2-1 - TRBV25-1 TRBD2 TGTGCCAGCAGTGACCCGCGTACTAGCGGGGGGGCCTACAATGAGCAGTTCTTC CASSDPRTSGGAYNEQFF
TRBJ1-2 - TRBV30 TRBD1 TGTGCCTGGAGGGACAGGGCGGTCTATGGCTACACCTTC CAWRDRAVYGYTF
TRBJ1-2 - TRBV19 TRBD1 TGTGCCAGTAGTAACAGGGGGCGAAGCTATGGCTACACCTTC CASSNRGRSYGYTF
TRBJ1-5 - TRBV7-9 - TGTGCCAGCAGCTTAGGCGGGATCAATCAGCCCCAGCATTTT CASSLGGINQPQHF
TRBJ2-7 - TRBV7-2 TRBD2 TGTGCCAGCAGCCCCTCCTCGACTAGCGGCCTTTACGAGCAGTACTTC CASSPSSTSGLYEQYF
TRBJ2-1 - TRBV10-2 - TGCGCCAGCAACCCCGGACTAGGGGGCAATGAGCAGTTCTTC CASNPGLGGNEQFF
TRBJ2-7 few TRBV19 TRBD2 TGTGCCAGTAGTAAGGGACTAGCGACCTACGAGCAGTACTTC CASSKGLATYEQYF